This TCR beta chain was recorded in a study of blood T cells in healthy people across ages (dated by TCRdb to the mid-2010s). Turning to the overall study: In model experiments, roughly one uniquely barcoded TCR beta cDNA molecule per two T cells was captured by template switching. Age-related changes in TCR beta repertoire diversity were measured in the study by deep sequencing normalized with unique cDNA molecular identifiers. Donors of different ages were randomly distributed across sequencing lanes to avoid experimental bias. The study analyzed two additional independent replicas of 1 million unique cDNA reads from the same blood draw for two donors, one aged 18 to 30 and one aged 80 or older. The donors were split into four age groups: young (average about 15 years), middle-aged (roughly 40), aged (approximately 59) and long-lived (approximately 89). Findings and caveats that apply to the study as a whole: As age increased, observed TCR beta diversity per million T cells dropped in a roughly linear way, and a significant reduction was already evident by age 40. Compared with the aged group, the long-lived group had more naive CD4+ T cells, fewer expanded clones and increased TCR diversity, suggesting age selection. Because profiling used bulk unsorted PBMCs, naive and antigen-experienced compartments could not be compared conclusively. Donor CMV infection status was unknown, potentially confounding age-related changes in expanded clonotypes. Observed TCR beta diversity correlated strongly with the percentage of naive T cells measured by flow cytometry. Estimates of total diversity from one million sequenced T cells were regarded as lower bounds and underestimates.

Receptor amplification or capture employed 5' RACE. TCRdb shows the sequencer as Illumina HiSeq 2500. The second PCR ran for roughly 7 to 11 cycles and used a J-beta primer mix along with a sample-barcoded 5' primer. A unique molecular identifier was introduced onto each TCR beta cDNA molecule by a template-switch 5' adaptor carrying 12 random nucleotides. Each sample yielded at least 2.5 million CDR3-containing paired-end reads. The Mint cDNA synthesis kit, primed by a TRBC-specific oligonucleotide, was used to synthesize first-strand cDNA from all RNA. All cDNA was treated with uracil-DNA glycosylase and then went through a first 18-cycle PCR with the universal primers M1SS and BC2_uni_R. Concerning the study's data processing: For normalization, 1 million high-quality reads, each with a distinct molecular identifier, were randomly selected from each sample. Reads with shared molecular identifiers were discarded instead of being binned into consensus sequences. MiTCR, set to a Q25 quality threshold and the strictest error-elimination algorithm, was used for CDR3 identification, clonotype clustering and error correction. A nonparametric unseen species model using Euler transformation provided a lower-bound estimate of total TCR beta diversity. TCRdb applied fastp at Q25 and MiXCR to the public reads, then kept only in-frame beta chains. For every CDR3 protein sequence, its rows merge into one entry that carries the most common genes and DNA. The V and J calls reflect TCRdb's pipeline rather than the authors' work. Counted in this sample were 1.5 million to 2 million distinct CDR3 sequences; 28% of them appeared once. The ten largest clones represent roughly 8% of the sample.

Donors were about 36 systemically healthy Caucasian individuals from Russia aged roughly 6 to 90 years. Approximately 9 milliliters of peripheral blood were collected from each donor into EDTA-treated Vacutainer tubes. Ficoll-Paque density-gradient centrifugation was used to isolate PBMCs, with at least 6.5 million per sample. Total RNA, at least 6 micrograms per sample, was extracted from PBMCs with Trizol reagent. For every donor, an aliquot of PBMCs went through flow cytometry to measure the percentages of naive CD45RAhigh/CD27high T cells. A word on this clonotype: Its antigen has not been determined. Base qualities were left out, and no much larger clone turns up one base away.

The source material was blood. The receptor was isolated from a woman aged 25 to 39 in good health.

The DNA sequence reads TGCGCCAGCAGCATTAGCGGGGGGACCTCCAATGAGCAGTACTTC. Translation gives CASSISGGTSNEQYF. The chain uses TRBV5-1 and TRBJ2-5; a stretch of 10 junction bases matches TRBD2. The CDR1 and CDR2 encoded by the germline V gene are SGHRS and YFSETQ. For this chain, trimming is 4 bases at the V end and 11 bases at the J end, and the number of junction bases without a gene match is 14. The CDR3 covers 15 residues, taking in both the cysteine and the phenylalanine. CDR3 DNA is the only sequence kept; it has 45 bases, read in frame from the first base.